Listed here are 29 T cell receptor beta chains from one sample, sequenced in a study of tumor and adjacent non-tumor tissue in lung cancer. The library came from three nested PCR rounds adapted from ARM-PCR protocols. Using its own MiXCR run on the multiplex PCR reads, TCRdb lists one record per CDR3 protein. The table has around 60,000 distinct CDR3 sequences, roughly two thirds seen once. RNA was extracted from bulk tissue without any cell sorting. More than 3 cm separated this lung sample from the edge of the tumor. The specimen was distant non-tumor lung tissue. The receptors originated from a man between 70 and 80 years old with non-small cell lung cancer.

The CDR3 reads CASSPGFHEQFF. The CDR3 nucleotides read TGTGCCAGCAGCCCAGGTTTCCATGAGCAGTTCTTC. The V gene is TRBV11-3, the J gene TRBJ2-1, with D uncertain. From germline, CDR1 is SGHNT and CDR2 YENEEA. V was pared by 5 bases and J by 8 bases, with 10 bases between. The CDR3 extends over 12 amino acids.

This clonotype has just a few counts. The conserved final phenylalanine or tryptophan is absent from the CDR3, which likely points to a read error. No DNA is shown, since the ends of the CDR3 on it are uncertain; the CDR3 is the one TCRdb lists. V and J are TRBV6-1 and TRBJ1-3; the table gives TRBD1 as D, unverified against the DNA. Looked up from germline, CDR1 is MNHNS and CDR2 is SASEGT. The CDR3 comprises 14 residues, both ends counted. CDR3 protein: CASSPDRAGNTVYY.

As regards this clonotype: This may come from a read error, since a much larger clone is one base off. The CDR3 nucleotides are TGTGCCAGCAGTTTAAAGCCAGGGGGTAATAACGGGGACCTGTTTTTT. This encodes CASSLKPGGNNGDLFF. The chain couples TRBV12-3 or TRBV12-4 to TRBJ2-2; 7 nucleotides agree with TRBD1. The CDR3 length is 16 residues.

Points on this clonotype: A read error may produce the germline difference seen at one junction end. The chain is built from TRBV11-2 and TRBJ1-2; perhaps TRBD1 as D (6 bases). The CDR3 is made up of 16 amino acids. CDR1 SGHAT and CDR2 FQNNGV come from the germline V gene. The CDR3 bases are TGTGCCAGCAGCCGAACTAGGGACACGTTTTACTACGGCTACACCTTC. Protein: CASSRTRDTFYYGYTF.

In this sample, this clonotype turned up a few times. This could be a read error, since a much larger clone is one nucleotide away. V is TRBV6-5 and J is TRBJ2-6, with D possibly called TRBD1 or TRBD2 (5 bases each). The CDR3 is 16 residues long. CDR1 is MNHEY, CDR2 SVGAGI, per germline. CDR3: CASSYSIGSGANVLAF. For the CDR3, the DNA is TGTGCCAGCAGTTACTCGATAGGGTCCGGGGCCAACGTCCTGGCTTTC.

As to this clonotype: This sequence may be a read error, since a much larger clone differs from it by one base. This CDR3 is missing its conserved last phenylalanine or tryptophan, likely due to a read error. This rearrangement joins TRBV12-3 or TRBV12-4 to TRBJ2-5; D unresolved. Trimming pared 3 bases from V and 4 bases from J, leaving 6 bases between. The CDR3 loop spans 12 amino acids. CDR3 in DNA: TGTGCCAGCAGTTTTCGTATAGAGACCCAGTACTTA. This gives the protein CASSFRIETQYL.

As concerns this clonotype: The conserved phenylalanine or tryptophan is not found at the CDR3 terminus, so this likely reflects a read error. This chain joins TRBV11-3 and TRBJ2-1; D may be TRBD1 or TRBD2 (5 bases each). The CDR3 consists of 15 residues. The germline V gene has CDR1 SGHNT and CDR2 YENEEA. CDR3 protein: CVSSLLVGVNNEQFL. CDR3 in DNA: TGTGTCAGCAGCCTTCTAGTGGGGGTTAACAATGAGCAGTTCTTA.

With respect to this clonotype: The junction does not match germline at one end; this may be a read error. V is TRBV11-2 and J is TRBJ2-1; possible D gene TRBD1, 5 bases. The CDR3 loop spans 16 amino acids. The germline CDR1 and CDR2 sequences are SGHAT and FQNNGV. The CDR3 nucleotides read TGTGCCAGCAGCTTACGCGCAAGGGGCTGGAGCAATGAGCAGATCTTC. Translating gives CASSLRARGWSNEQIF.

On this clonotype: A much more abundant neighbour one base away suggests this may be a read error. The chain has TRBV6-1 and TRBJ1-1; D call uncertain. The germline V gene encodes CDR1 MNHNS and CDR2 SASEGT. This CDR3 spans 17 amino acids. V lost 6 bases, J lost 1 base, and 21 bases lay in between. The CDR3 DNA is TGTGCCAGCAGGCCTGCCCTCCCAGGCCCCTCGAACACTGAAGCTTTCTTT. Translation gives CASRPALPGPSNTEAFF.

As for this clonotype: At one boundary the junction diverges from the germline segment, which might be a read error. The chain combines TRBV4-1 with TRBJ2-2, with 9 bases identical to TRBD2. The CDR3 contains 16 residues. The germline CDR1 and CDR2 sequences are MGHRA and YSYEKL. CDR3: CARSLQREVYTGELFF. In DNA, the CDR3 is TGCGCCAGAAGCCTCCAGCGGGAGGTCTACACCGGCGAGCTGTTTTTT.

This rearrangement joins TRBV11-2 to TRBJ2-3; D is uncertain. Germline V gives CDR1 SGHAT, CDR2 FQNNGV. This CDR3 has 15 residues. Deletions cut 5 bases from V and 14 bases from J, with 26 bases between. In nucleotides, the CDR3 is TGTGCCAGCAGCCAAACCGACGGAGTCACAGATGCGCGGTATTTT. Its translation: CASSQTDGVTDARYF.

This clonotype was seen repeatedly, ten times or more. The V and J genes are TRBV5-1 and TRBJ2-3, with a tentative D call TRBD2 (6 bases). The CDR3 is made up of 15 amino acids. In germline, CDR1 is SGHRS, CDR2 YFSETQ. V lost 2 bases and J 0 bases, leaving 10 bases between the germline ends. CDR3 in DNA: TGCGCCAGCAGCTTCGACGGGACTAGCACAGATACGCAGTATTTT. It encodes CASSFDGTSTDTQYF.

This sequence joins TRBV6-5 and TRBJ2-7; D perhaps matches TRBD2 (5 bases). CDR3 length equals 18 residues. Germline CDR1 MNHEY, CDR2 SVGAGI. Trimming took off 2 bases at V and 1 base at J, with 21 bases between the two ends. CDR3 amino acids: CASSYPPPRGWFSYEQYF. For the CDR3, the DNA is TGTGCCAGCAGTTACCCGCCGCCCCGCGGGTGGTTTTCCTACGAGCAGTACTTC.

V usage is TRBV24-1 and J usage is TRBJ2-1; the match to TRBD1 covers 10 bases. J gave up 4 bases and V 10 bases, and 3 bases lay outside the gene matches. The CDR3 is made up of 13 amino acids. The germline CDR1 and CDR2 sequences are KGHDR and SFDVKD. CDR3 amino acids: CATSGQGYNEQFF. CDR3 sequence (DNA): TGTGCCACTTCGGGACAGGGGTACAATGAGCAGTTCTTC.

V and J are TRBV20-1 and TRBJ2-4; D uncertain. CDR1 is DFQATT and CDR2 is SNEGSKA in the germline V gene (reference sequence). V dropped 5 bases and J dropped 2 bases, with 10 bases sitting between them. This CDR3 is built from 13 residues. The CDR3 is CSAHEITKNIQYF. The CDR3 region has the DNA TGCAGTGCTCACGAGATAACCAAAAACATTCAGTACTTC.

The chain recombines TRBV28 with TRBJ2-4; 7 nucleotides agree with TRBD1. With V trimmed by 4 bases and J by 2 bases, 14 bases remained unmatched. The CDR3 covers 18 residues. Germline CDR1 reads MDHEN; CDR2 reads SYDVKM. The chain's CDR3 is CASSSRRPTGVSKNIQYF. The CDR3 region has the DNA TGTGCCAGCAGTTCCCGGCGACCAACAGGGGTCTCCAAAAACATTCAGTACTTC.

The CDR3 here is CASSLNSGSSRSTQYF. CDR3 nucleotides: TGCGCCAGCAGTCTGAATAGCGGGAGCTCCCGGAGTACGCAGTATTTT. The rearrangement joins TRBV10-2 to TRBJ2-3; TRBD2 aligns across 9 bases. The CDR3 is 16 residues long. The V and J ends lost 5 bases and 8 bases, in that order; junction bases with no gene match: 14. CDR1 is WSHSY and CDR2 is SAAADI in the germline V gene.

The table lists this clonotype with a few counts. At one boundary the junction diverges from the germline segment, which might be a read error. Here the CDR3 DNA reads TGTGCCAGCAGGACTAGCGGGAGGTCGAACATCGGGGAGCTGTTTTTT. Its translation is CASRTSGRSNIGELFF. V and J are TRBV6-2 or TRBV6-3 and TRBJ2-2; 13 bases are shared with TRBD2. The length of the CDR3 is 16 residues. The germline CDR1 and CDR2 sequences are MNHEY and SVGEGT.

As to this clonotype: This may be a read error, as it is one base from a much larger clone. This chain links TRBV4-2 with TRBJ2-1, with 15 bases aligning to TRBD2. The V gene's germline CDR1 is LGHNA and CDR2 YNFKEQ. The CDR3 is 16 amino acids. V shed 4 bases, J shed 12 bases, and the junction held 10 bases outside the gene matches. The CDR3 here is CASSPSGLAGGAGQFF. In DNA, the CDR3 is TGTGCCAGCAGCCCCTCAGGACTAGCGGGAGGGGCTGGGCAGTTCTTC.

On this clonotype: The conserved closing phenylalanine or tryptophan is absent in this CDR3, likely reflecting a read error. The rearrangement uses TRBV5-1 and TRBJ2-3, with D possibly being TRBD1 or TRBD2 (5 bases each). CDR1 is SGHRS and CDR2 is YFSETQ in the germline V gene. V dropped 6 bases and J dropped 4 bases, with 15 bases sitting between them. The CDR3 runs to 14 residues. CDR3 sequence reads: CASIRGLVSDTQYY. The CDR3 bases are TGCGCCAGCATACGGGGCTTGGTTTCAGATACGCAGTATTAT.

For this clonotype: The junction departs from germline at one end; a sequencing error may be responsible. The chain has TRBV11-2 and TRBJ2-3, with D uncertain. Germline CDR1 is SGHAT and CDR2 is FQNNGV. The CDR3 covers 13 residues. CDR3 DNA: TGTGCCAGTAGCTTATCTTCCGGGCGACTCAGATATTTT. Its protein is CASSLSSGRLRYF.

Notes on this clonotype: One junction end does not reproduce the germline sequence, and a read error may be involved. The chain links TRBV7-9 to TRBJ2-1; 9 nucleotides align to TRBD2. There are 15 residues in the CDR3. Germline CDR1 SEHNR, CDR2 FQNEAQ (reference sequence). The CDR3 nucleotides read TGTGACAGCAGCTTATCTAGCGGGGTTTACAATGAGCAGTTCTTC. Protein sequence: CDSSLSSGVYNEQFF.

For this clonotype: One end of the junction is discordant with germline, which a read error may explain. The CDR3 is CANSQGGDRVLLDNEKLFF. DNA for the CDR3: TGTGCCAACAGCCAAGGAGGAGACAGGGTACTATTAGATAATGAAAAACTGTTTTTT. The V gene is TRBV4-2, the J gene TRBJ1-4, with 7 bases that match TRBD1. The CDR3 extends over 19 amino acids. CDR1 and CDR2 (germline): LGHNA, YNFKEQ.

About this clonotype itself: Germline is not matched at one junction end, which may reflect a read error. This chain connects TRBV5-5 to TRBJ2-1; 10 nucleotides line up with TRBD2. The CDR3 covers 14 residues. CDR1 and CDR2 (germline): SGHKS, YYEKEE (reference sequence). DNA of the CDR3: TGTGCCAGCTTCAGACTAGCGGGTGGCTTTGAGCAGTTTTTC. It translates to CASFRLAGGFEQFF.

On this clonotype: A much more abundant neighbour one base away suggests this may be a read error. The J gene is TRBJ2-5, the V gene TRBV14; possible D gene TRBD2, 5 bases. The CDR3 contains 14 residues. Germline lookup yields CDR1 SGHDN and CDR2 FVKESK. Trimming cost V 3 bases and J 7 bases, with 15 bases left between them. CDR3 DNA: TGTGCCAGCAGCCACATTCGGGGTTGGGGGACCCAGTACTTC. Its protein is CASSHIRGWGTQYF.

Turning to this clonotype: The conserved final phenylalanine or tryptophan is absent from the CDR3, which likely points to a read error. V is TRBV6-5 and J is TRBJ2-3; the D gene could be TRBD1 or TRBD2 (5 bases each). The germline V gene has CDR1 MNHEY and CDR2 SVGAGI. This CDR3 is built from 17 residues. The CDR3 sequence is CASSYGATGSGGDTQYC. The DNA for the CDR3 is TGTGCCAGTAGTTACGGAGCTACGGGGAGTGGGGGAGATACACAGTATTGT.

Regarding this clonotype: Sequence at one end of the junction differs from germline and may be a read error. The rearrangement joins TRBV11-2 to TRBJ2-5; possible D gene TRBD1, 6 bases. The CDR3 consists of 15 residues. The germline gives CDR1 SGHAT, CDR2 FQNNGV. Here the CDR3 reads CASSLCRGRRETRYF. DNA for the CDR3: TGTGCCAGCAGCTTATGCAGGGGAAGGAGAGAGACCCGGTACTTC.

About this clonotype: Being one base from a much bigger clone, this may be a read error. The chain is built from TRBV10-1 and TRBJ2-5; no clear D. Trimming pared 9 bases from V and 2 bases from J, leaving 13 bases between. Germline CDR1 WNHNN, CDR2 SYGVQD (reference sequence). The CDR3 runs to 13 residues. The CDR3 DNA follows: TGCGCCAGTCAAGCGCGAGGACAAGAGACCCAGTACTTC. Its translation: CASQARGQETQYF.

V gene TRBV6-1 combines with J gene TRBJ2-6, with TRBD1 as a possible D gene (6 bases). Trimming took 9 bases from V and 0 from J, leaving 12 bases between them. This CDR3 has 15 residues. Germline values: CDR1 MNHNS, CDR2 SASEGT. CDR3 in DNA: TGTGCCAGTGCCGAGGACAGCTCTGGGGCCAACGTCCTGACTTTC. It specifies CASAEDSSGANVLTF.